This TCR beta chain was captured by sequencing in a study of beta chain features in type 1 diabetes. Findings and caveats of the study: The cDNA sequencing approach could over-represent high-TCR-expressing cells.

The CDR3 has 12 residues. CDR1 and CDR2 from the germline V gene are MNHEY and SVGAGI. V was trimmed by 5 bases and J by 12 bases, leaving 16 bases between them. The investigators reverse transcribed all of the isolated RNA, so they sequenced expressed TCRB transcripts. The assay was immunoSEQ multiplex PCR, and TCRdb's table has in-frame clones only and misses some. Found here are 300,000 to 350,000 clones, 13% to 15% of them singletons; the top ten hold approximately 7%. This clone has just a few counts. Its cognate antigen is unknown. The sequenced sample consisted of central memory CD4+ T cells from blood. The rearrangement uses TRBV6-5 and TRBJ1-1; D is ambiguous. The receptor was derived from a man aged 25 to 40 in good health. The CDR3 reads CASSHLGRATFF. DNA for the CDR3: TGTGCCAGCAGTCACCTGGGAAGGGCAACTTTCTTT.